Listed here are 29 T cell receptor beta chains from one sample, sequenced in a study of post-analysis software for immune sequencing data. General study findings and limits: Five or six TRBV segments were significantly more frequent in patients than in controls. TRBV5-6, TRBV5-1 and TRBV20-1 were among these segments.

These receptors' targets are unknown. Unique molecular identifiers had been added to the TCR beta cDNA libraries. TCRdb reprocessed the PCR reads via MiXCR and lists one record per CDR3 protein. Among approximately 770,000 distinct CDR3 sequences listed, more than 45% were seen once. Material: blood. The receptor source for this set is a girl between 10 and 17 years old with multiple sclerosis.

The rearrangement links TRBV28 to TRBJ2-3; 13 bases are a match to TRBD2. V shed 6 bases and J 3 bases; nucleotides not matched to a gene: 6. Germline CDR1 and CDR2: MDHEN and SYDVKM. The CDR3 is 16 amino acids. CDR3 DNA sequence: TGTGCCAGCAGGGAGACTAGCGGGAGGACGACAGATACGCAGTATTTT. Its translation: CASRETSGRTTDTQYF. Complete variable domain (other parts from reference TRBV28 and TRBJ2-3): DVKVTQSSRYLVKRTGEKVFLECVQDMDHENMFWYRQDPGLGLRLIYFSYDVKMKEKGDIPEGYSVSREKKERFSLILESASTNQTSMYLCASRETSGRTTDTQYFGPGTRLTVL.

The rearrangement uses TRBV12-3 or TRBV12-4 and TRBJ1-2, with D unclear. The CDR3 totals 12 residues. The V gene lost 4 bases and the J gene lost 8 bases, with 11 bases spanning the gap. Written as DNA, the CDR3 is TGTGCCAGCAGTTCGAGCCCGACAGGCTACACCTTC. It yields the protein CASSSSPTGYTF.

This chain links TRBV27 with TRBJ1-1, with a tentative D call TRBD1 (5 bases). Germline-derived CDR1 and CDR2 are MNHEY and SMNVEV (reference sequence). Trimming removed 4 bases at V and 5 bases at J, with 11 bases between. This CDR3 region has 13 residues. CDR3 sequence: CASSSLGRTEAFF. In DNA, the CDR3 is TGTGCCAGCAGTTCCCTGGGACGGACTGAAGCTTTCTTT.

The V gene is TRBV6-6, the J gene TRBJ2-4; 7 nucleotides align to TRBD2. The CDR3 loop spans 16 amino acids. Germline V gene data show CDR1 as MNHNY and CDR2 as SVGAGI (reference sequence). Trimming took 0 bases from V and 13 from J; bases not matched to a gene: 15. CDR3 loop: CASSYSVGGPAGEQYF. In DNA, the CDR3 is TGTGCCAGCAGTTACTCGGTGGGAGGGCCTGCGGGGGAGCAGTACTTC.

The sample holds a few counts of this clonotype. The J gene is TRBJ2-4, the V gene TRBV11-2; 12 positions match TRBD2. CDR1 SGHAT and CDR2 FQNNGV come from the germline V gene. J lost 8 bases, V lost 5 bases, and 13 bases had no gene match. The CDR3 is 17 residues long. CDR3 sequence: CASSLDRTSGKVYIQYF. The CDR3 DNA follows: TGTGCCAGCAGCCTGGACCGGACTAGCGGGAAGGTATACATTCAGTACTTC.

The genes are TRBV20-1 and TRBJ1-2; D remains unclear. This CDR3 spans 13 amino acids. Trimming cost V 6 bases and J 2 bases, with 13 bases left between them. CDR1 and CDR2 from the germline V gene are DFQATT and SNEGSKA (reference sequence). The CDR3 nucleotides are TGCAGTGCCCTACGTCCAGACAACTATGGCTACACCTTC. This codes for CSALRPDNYGYTF.

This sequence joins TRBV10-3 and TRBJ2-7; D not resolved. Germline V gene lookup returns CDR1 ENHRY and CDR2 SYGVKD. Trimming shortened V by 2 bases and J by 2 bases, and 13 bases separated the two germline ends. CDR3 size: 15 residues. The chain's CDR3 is CAISEGRALTYEQYF. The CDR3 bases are TGTGCCATCAGTGAGGGTCGGGCCTTGACCTACGAGCAGTACTTC.

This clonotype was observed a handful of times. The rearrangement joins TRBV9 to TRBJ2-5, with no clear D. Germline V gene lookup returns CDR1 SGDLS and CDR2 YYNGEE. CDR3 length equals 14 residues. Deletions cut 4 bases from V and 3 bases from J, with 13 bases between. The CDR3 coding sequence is TGTGCCAGCAGCCCCGTTCACGGCGAAGAGACCCAGTACTTC. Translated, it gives CASSPVHGEETQYF.

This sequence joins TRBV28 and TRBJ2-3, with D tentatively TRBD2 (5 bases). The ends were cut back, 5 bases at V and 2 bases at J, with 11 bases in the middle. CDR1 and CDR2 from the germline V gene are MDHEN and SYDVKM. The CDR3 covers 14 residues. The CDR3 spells CASSQGLNTDTQYF. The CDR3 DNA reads TGTGCCAGCAGTCAAGGACTCAACACAGATACGCAGTATTTT.

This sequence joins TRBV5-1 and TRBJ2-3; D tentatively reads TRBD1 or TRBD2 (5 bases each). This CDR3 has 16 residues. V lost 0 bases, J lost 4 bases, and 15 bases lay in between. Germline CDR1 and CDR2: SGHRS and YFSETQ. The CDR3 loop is CASSLEGPRVSDTQYF. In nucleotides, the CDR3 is TGCGCCAGCAGCTTGGAGGGACCCCGGGTGTCAGATACGCAGTATTTT.

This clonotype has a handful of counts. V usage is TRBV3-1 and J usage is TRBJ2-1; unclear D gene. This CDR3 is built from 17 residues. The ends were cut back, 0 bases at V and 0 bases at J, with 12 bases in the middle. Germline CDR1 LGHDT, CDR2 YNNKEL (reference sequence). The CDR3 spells CASSQDFWGSSYNEQFF. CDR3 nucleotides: TGTGCCAGCAGCCAAGATTTCTGGGGAAGCTCCTACAATGAGCAGTTCTTC.

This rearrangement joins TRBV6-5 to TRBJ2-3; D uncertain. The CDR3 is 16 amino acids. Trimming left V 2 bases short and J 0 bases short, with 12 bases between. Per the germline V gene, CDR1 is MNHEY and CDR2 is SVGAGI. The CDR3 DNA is TGTGCCAGCAGTTACGGAAAGATCGATAGCACAGATACGCAGTATTTT. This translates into CASSYGKIDSTDTQYF.

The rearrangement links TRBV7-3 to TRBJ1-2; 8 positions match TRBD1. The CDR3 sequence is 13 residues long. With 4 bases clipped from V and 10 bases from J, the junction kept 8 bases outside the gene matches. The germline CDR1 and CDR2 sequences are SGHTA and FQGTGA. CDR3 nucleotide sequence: TGTGCCAGCAGCTCAACTGGGACAGGAGCCTACACCTTC. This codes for CASSSTGTGAYTF.

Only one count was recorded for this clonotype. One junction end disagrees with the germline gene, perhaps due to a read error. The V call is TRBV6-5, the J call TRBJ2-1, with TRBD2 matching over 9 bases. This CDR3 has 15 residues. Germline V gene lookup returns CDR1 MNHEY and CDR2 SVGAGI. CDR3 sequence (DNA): TGTGCCTGCAGTTACTCGACTAGCGGTTACAATGAGCAGTTCTTC. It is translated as CACSYSTSGYNEQFF.

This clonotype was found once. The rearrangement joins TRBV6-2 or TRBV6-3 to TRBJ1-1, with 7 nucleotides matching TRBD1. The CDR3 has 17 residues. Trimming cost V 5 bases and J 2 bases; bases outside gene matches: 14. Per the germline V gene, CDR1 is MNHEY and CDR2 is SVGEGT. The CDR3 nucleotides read TGTGCCAGCAGTAGGGGGCAGGGGAGAATGACAAACACTGAAGCTTTCTTT. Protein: CASSRGQGRMTNTEAFF.

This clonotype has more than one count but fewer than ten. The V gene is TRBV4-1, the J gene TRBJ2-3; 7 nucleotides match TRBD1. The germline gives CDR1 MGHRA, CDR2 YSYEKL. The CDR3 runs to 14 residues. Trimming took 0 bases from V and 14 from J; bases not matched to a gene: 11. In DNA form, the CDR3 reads TGCGCCAGCAGCCAAGAGGCCGGGACAGTTCGGTCGTATTTT. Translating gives CASSQEAGTVRSYF.

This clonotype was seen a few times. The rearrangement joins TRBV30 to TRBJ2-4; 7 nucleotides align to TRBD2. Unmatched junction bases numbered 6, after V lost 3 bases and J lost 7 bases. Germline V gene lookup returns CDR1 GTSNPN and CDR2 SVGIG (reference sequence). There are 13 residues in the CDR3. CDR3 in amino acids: CAWRAGAANIQYF. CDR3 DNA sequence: TGTGCCTGGAGGGCGGGAGCAGCTAACATTCAGTACTTC.

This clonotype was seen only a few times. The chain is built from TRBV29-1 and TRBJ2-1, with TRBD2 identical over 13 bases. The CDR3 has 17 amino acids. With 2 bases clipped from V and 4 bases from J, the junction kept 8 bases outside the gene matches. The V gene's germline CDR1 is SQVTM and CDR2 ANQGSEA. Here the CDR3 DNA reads TGCAGCGTTGAAAATGCGGGGACTAGCGGGGAATACAATGAGCAGTTCTTC. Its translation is CSVENAGTSGEYNEQFF.

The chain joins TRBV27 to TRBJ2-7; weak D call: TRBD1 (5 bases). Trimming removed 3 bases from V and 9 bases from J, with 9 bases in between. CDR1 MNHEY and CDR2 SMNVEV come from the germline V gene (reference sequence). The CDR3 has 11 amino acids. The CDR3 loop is CASSFRARQYF. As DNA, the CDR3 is TGTGCCAGCAGTTTCAGGGCGCGGCAGTACTTC.

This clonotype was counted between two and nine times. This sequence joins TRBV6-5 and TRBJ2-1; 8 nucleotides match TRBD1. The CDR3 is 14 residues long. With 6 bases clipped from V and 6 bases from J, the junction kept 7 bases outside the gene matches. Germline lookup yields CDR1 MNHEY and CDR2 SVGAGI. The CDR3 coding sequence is TGTGCCAGCAGGAAGGACAGGGCGACCAATGAGCAGTTCTTC. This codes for CASRKDRATNEQFF.

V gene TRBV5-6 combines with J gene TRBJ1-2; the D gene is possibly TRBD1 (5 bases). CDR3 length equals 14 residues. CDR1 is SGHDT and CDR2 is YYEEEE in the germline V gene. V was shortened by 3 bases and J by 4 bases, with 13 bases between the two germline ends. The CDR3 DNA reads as TGTGCCAGCAGCTGTGGCAGGGCCACCTATGGCTACACCTTC. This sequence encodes CASSCGRATYGYTF. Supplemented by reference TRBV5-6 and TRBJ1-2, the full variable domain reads DAGVTQSPTHLIKTRGQQVTLRCSPKSGHDTVSWYQQALGQGPQFIFQYYEEEERQRGNFPDRFSGHQFPNYSSELNVNALLLGDSALYLCASSCGRATYGYTFGSGTRLTVV.

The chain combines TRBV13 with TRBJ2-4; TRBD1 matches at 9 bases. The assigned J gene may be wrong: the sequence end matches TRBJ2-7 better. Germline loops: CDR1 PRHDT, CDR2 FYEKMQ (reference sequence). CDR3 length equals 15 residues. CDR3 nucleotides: TGTGCCAGCAGCTCCACGGGACAGGGAACCTACGAGCAGTACTTC. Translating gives CASSSTGQGTYEQYF.

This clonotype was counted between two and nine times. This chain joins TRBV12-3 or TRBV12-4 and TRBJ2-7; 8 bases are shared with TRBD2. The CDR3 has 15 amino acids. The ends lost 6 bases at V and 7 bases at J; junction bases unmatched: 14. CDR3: CASSPASSGSREQYF. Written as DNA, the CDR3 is TGTGCCAGCAGCCCCGCCTCGAGCGGGAGTAGGGAGCAGTACTTC.

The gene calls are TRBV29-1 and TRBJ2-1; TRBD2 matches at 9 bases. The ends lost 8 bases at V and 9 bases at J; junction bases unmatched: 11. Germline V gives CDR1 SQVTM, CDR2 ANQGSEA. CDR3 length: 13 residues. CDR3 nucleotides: TGCAGCATTGTGGCTAGCGGGATCGGTGAGCAGTTCTTC. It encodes CSIVASGIGEQFF.

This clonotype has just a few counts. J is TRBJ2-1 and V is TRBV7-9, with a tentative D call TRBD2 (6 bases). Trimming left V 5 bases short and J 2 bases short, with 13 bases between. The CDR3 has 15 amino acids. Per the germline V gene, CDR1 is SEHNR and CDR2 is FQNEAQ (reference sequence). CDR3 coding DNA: TGTGCCAGCAGCAAAGGGACGGGAGCCTACAATGAGCAGTTCTTC. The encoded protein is CASSKGTGAYNEQFF.

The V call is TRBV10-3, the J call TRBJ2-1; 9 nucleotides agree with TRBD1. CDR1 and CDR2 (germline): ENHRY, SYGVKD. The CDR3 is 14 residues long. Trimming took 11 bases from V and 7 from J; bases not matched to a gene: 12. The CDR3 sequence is CALAEGTGRNEQFF. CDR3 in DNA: TGTGCCCTGGCCGAAGGGACAGGGAGGAATGAGCAGTTCTTC.

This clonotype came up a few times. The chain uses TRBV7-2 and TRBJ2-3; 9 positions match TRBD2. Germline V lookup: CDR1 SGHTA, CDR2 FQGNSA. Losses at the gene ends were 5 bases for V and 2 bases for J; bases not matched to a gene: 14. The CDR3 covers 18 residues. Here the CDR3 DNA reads TGTGCCAGCAGCCCCTTTTCCTTAGCGGGAGCCGCCACAGATACGCAGTATTTT. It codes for CASSPFSLAGAATDTQYF.

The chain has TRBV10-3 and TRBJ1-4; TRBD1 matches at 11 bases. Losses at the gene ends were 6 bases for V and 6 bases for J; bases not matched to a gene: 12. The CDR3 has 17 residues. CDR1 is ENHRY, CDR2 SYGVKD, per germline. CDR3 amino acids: CAISSGQGASRDEKLFF. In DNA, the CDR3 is TGTGCCATCAGCAGTGGACAGGGGGCCTCCCGGGATGAAAAACTGTTTTTT.

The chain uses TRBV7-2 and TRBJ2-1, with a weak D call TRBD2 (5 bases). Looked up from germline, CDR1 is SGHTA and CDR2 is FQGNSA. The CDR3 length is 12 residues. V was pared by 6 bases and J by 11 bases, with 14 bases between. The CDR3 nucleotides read TGTGCCAGCAGTCCCGGCACCGGGAAGCAGTTCTTC. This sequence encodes CASSPGTGKQFF.